This record looks at one T cell receptor (beta chain) sequence and its context. Germline assignment: CDR1 SEHNR and CDR2 FQNEAQ (reference sequence). Trimming took off 2 bases at V and 7 bases at J, with 6 bases between the two ends. This CDR3 has 13 amino acids. Next came a second PCR, run for about 7 to 12 cycles, which used a sample-barcoded 5' primer along with a J-beta primer mix. From each sample, at least 3 million paired-end reads containing CDR3 were obtained. TCRdb passed the 5' RACE reads through MiXCR, listing each CDR3 protein once. This table has hundreds of thousands of distinct CDR3 sequences, around two fifths appearing once. The sample belongs to a study of blood T cells in healthy people across ages.

The sequenced material came from blood. The receptor's source is a man older than 75 in good health. This sequence joins TRBV7-9 and TRBJ1-6; D unclear. In DNA, the CDR3 is TGTGCCAGCAGCTTAAAGGCAAATTCACCCCTCCACTTT. It encodes CASSLKANSPLHF.